This entry concerns a single TCR beta chain. Its antigen is unknown. No clone much larger than this one lies a single base away; base qualities are absent. This sample stems from a study of shared clonotypes between healthy human individuals (dated by TCRdb to about 2020). Context from the whole study: The cohort comprised two women and a few men aged 18 to 49 years. To estimate repertoire size and how much clonotype sharing occurs between individuals, the study deeply sequenced the blood TCR repertoires of roughly 5 healthy adults. Libraries were prepared and TCR repertoires were sequenced by different laboratories using diverse techniques, in order to increase sequencing depth and limit assay-specific biases. Each donor's leukapheresis produced roughly between about 0.9 and 9.5 billion PBMCs.

General conclusions and limits of the study: Sampling was restricted to blood, and TCR repertoires in tissue are likely to differ from TCR repertoires in blood. Based on pairwise subsampling, the degree of clonotype sharing among donors was expected to be affected by sequencing depth. Because the study included only a small number of donors, the genetic and exposure-history diversity represented was limited.

The donors were healthy, HIV-negative adults who had no recently reported acute infections or vaccinations. All donors were Caucasian adults living in Nashville, Tennessee, USA. In the unsorted samples, 85 million to 100 million PBMCs were counted, and genomic DNA was extracted using the QIAamp DNA Blood Mini kit. After blood collection by leukapheresis, PBMCs were isolated using Ficoll-Histopaque density gradient centrifugation and then cryopreserved in the vapor phase of liquid nitrogen. CDR3 length: 13 amino acids, cysteine to phenylalanine. Only CDR3 DNA remains: 39 bases, in frame from the first base. V and J lose 0 bases and 6 bases, and a span of 6 bases separates them. The germline V gene (reference sequence) specifies MNHNY as CDR1 and SVGAGI as CDR2. Using the deep immunoSEQ assay, TCR CDR3 regions were amplified from genomic DNA by multiplex PCR. Genomic DNA extracted from each cell subset was distributed evenly over all wells of several immunoSEQ 96-well plates, and each plate served as one replicate. For unsorted PBMC, each replicate PCR was loaded with roughly 330 ng genomic DNA, equivalent to approximately 33,000 T cell genomes. Genomic DNA from unsorted PBMC was sequenced over ten immunoSEQ deep assay plates. Purified libraries were measured with a Qubit 3.0 fluorometer, size-checked on a Bioanalyzer 2100, and measured again with the KAPA Library Quantification kit. Every immunoSEQ 96-well plate was sequenced on a dedicated single-read 150-cycle Illumina NextSeq 550 flow cell. As for how the authors treated the data: Because the immunoSEQ output held only junctional sequences and lacked quality scores, the filtering could not match the filtering applied to full-length reads. Sequences were annotated with PyIR, a Python wrapper for IgBLAST v1.9, and V/J genes and CDR3 were assigned using IMGT germline references. Reads were filtered out if the reads had weak V/J assignments (E-value above 1e-6), no CDR3, stop codons, out-of-frame junctions, or ambiguous translated residues. V3J clonotypes were defined by identical inferred V gene, J gene, and CDR3 amino acid sequence. The percentage overlap between two repertoires was calculated by dividing the number of shared unique clonotypes by the size of the smaller repertoire. Repertoire richness was assessed with RTK rarefaction, the Chao1 estimator, and Recon v2.1 estimates of unobserved clonotypes. Sourced from immuneACCESS, this table was stored by TCRdb with only in-frame sequences that have V and J called. A share of the clones is absent; for the studies checked, an unresolved V gene accounts for under half, and the remainder has no known explanation. The V and J calls and clone size are taken from that table; D and trimming were inferred from the DNA. For this sample there are around 500,000 clones; about 79% appear just once. The ten largest clones represent under 15% of the sample.

The clonotype was recovered from a woman aged 40 to 50 in good health. Some clones in this sample may be carry-over from other donors' samples. Source material: PBMCs. This sequence uses TRBV6-6 and TRBJ1-5; the D gene cannot be named for sure. The DNA sequence is as follows: TGTGCCAGCAGTTACTCGGTCGGTCAGCCCCAGCATTTT. This gives the protein CASSYSVGQPQHF.